This TCR beta chain originates from a study of cytomegalovirus exposure and HLA in healthy donors. Study background: Unique TCRs numbering approximately 80 million, obtained from HLA-typed donors, made up an early data release.

V lost 9 bases, J lost 4 bases, and 21 bases lay in between. The CDR3 loop spans 15 amino acids. Germline V gives CDR1 MNHEY, CDR2 SMNVEV (reference sequence). It was with 60 Vbeta and 13 Jbeta primers that the PCR ran. Here immunoSEQ multiplex PCR was the method, and the copy in TCRdb shows in-frame clones only, minus some. The sample has 150,000 to 200,000 clones, approximately 84% seen once. This receptor was identified in a woman in her 30s in good health and CMV-seropositive. The specimen sequenced was PBMCs. The chain is built from TRBV27 and TRBJ1-2; TRBD1 might be the D (5 bases). Here the CDR3 reads CARRLGGDRSYGYTF. The CDR3 DNA sequence: TGTGCCAGGCGTTTAGGAGGGGATAGGAGCTATGGCTACACCTTC.